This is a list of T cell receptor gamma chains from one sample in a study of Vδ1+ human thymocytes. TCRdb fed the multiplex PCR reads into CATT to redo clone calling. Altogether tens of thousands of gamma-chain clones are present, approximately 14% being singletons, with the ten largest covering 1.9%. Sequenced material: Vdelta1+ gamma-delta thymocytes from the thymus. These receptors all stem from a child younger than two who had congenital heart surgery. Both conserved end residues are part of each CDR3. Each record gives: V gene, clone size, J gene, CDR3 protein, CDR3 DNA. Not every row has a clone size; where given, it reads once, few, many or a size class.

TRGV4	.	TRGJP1	CATWGYTTGWFKIF	TGTGCCACCTGGGGATATACCACTGGTTGGTTCAAGATATTT
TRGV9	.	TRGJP	CALWTELGKKIKVF	TGTGCCTTGTGGACGGAGTTGGGCAAAAAAATCAAGGTATTT
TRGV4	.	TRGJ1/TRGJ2	CATWDAAKKYKKLF	TGTGCCACCTGGGATGCCGCAAAAAAGTATAAGAAACTCTTT
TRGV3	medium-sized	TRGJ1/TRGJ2	CATWDRPDYKKLF	TGTGCCACCTGGGACAGGCCCGATTATAAGAAACTCTTT
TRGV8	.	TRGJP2	CATWDNRWIKTF	TGTGCCACCTGGGATAACCGTTGGATCAAGACGTTT
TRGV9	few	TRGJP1	CALWAIRGATGWFKIF	TGTGCCTTGTGGGCGATTCGAGGTGCCACTGGTTGGTTCAAGATATTT
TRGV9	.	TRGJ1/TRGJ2	CALWEAPHKKLF	TGTGCCTTGTGGGAGGCACCCCATAAGAAACTCTTT
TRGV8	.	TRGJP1	CATWDPRFKIF	TGTGCCACCTGGGATCCCAGGTTCAAGATATTT
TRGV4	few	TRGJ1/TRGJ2	CATRLYYKKLF	TGTGCCACCCGGCTCTATTATAAGAAACTCTTT
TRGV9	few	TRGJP	CALWERGQELGKKIKVF	TGTGCCTTGTGGGAGCGGGGACAAGAGTTGGGCAAAAAAATCAAGGTATTT
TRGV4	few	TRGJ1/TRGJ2	CATWAKNYYKKLF	TGTGCCACCTGGGCCAAGAATTATTATAAGAAACTCTTT
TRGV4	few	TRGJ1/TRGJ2	CATWDEHYKKLF	TGTGCCACCTGGGATGAACATTATAAGAAACTCTTT
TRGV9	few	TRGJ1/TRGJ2	CALWEASYYKKLF	TGTGCCTTGTGGGAGGCTTCTTATTATAAGAAACTCTTT
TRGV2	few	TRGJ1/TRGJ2	CATWDPEPPYYKKLF	TGTGCCACCTGGGACCCCGAACCGCCTTATTATAAGAAACTCTTT
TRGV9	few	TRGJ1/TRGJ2	CALWEPPPNYYKKLF	TGTGCCTTGTGGGAGCCCCCCCCGAATTATTATAAGAAACTCTTT
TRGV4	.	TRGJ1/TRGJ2	CATWDGHGHYKKLF	TGTGCCACCTGGGATGGGCACGGGCATTATAAGAAACTCTTT
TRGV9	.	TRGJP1	CALWELLEYTTGWFKIF	TGTGCCTTGTGGGAGCTCCTGGAATATACCACTGGTTGGTTCAAGATATTT
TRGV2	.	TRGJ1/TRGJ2	CATWDGLEYKKLF	TGTGCCACCTGGGACGGGCTAGAATATAAGAAACTCTTT
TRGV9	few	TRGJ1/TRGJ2	CALWEVRVGYKKLF	TGTGCCTTGTGGGAGGTGCGGGTAGGGTATAAGAAACTCTTT
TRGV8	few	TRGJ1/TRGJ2	CATWDKFRSKKLF	TGTGCCACCTGGGATAAGTTCAGGAGCAAGAAACTCTTT
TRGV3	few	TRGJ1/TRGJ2	CATWDTPSNYYKKLF	TGTGCCACCTGGGACACTCCCTCGAATTATTATAAGAAACTCTTT
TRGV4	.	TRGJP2	CATWDWSRSSSDWIKTF	TGTGCCACCTGGGATTGGTCCCGGAGCAGTAGTGATTGGATCAAGACGTTT
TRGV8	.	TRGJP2	CATWDFLPDSSDWIKTF	TGTGCCACCTGGGATTTTCTCCCGGATAGTAGTGATTGGATCAAGACGTTT
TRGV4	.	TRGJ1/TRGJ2	CATWNGLYYKKLF	TGTGCCACCTGGAATGGGTTGTATTATAAGAAACTCTTT
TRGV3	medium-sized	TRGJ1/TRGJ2	CATWDRPYYKKLF	TGTGCCACCTGGGACAGGCCGTATTATAAGAAACTCTTT
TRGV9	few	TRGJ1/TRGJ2	CALWEVRRYKKLF	TGTGCCTTGTGGGAGGTGCGGCGGTATAAGAAACTCTTT
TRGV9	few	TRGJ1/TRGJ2	CALWEVPNTYYKKLF	TGTGCCTTGTGGGAGGTCCCGAACACTTATTATAAGAAACTCTTT
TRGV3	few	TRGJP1	CATWDRLEGTGWFKIF	TGTGCCACCTGGGACAGGCTGGAGGGCACTGGTTGGTTCAAGATATTT
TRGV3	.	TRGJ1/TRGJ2	CATWDRRGRNYYKKLF	TGTGCCACCTGGGACCGGCGTGGTCGGAACTATTATAAGAAACTCTTT
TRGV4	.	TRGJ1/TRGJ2	CATWDGRPIFYEKLF	TGTGCCACCTGGGATGGGCGCCCTATCTTTTATGAGAAACTCTTT
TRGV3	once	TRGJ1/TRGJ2	CATWDRRVSCPPKKLF	TGTGCCACCTGGGACAGGCGGGTTTCTTGTCCCCCTAAGAAACTCTTT
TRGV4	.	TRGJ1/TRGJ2	CATWNGPRYDKKLF	TGTGCCACCTGGAATGGGCCGAGATATGATAAGAAACTCTTT